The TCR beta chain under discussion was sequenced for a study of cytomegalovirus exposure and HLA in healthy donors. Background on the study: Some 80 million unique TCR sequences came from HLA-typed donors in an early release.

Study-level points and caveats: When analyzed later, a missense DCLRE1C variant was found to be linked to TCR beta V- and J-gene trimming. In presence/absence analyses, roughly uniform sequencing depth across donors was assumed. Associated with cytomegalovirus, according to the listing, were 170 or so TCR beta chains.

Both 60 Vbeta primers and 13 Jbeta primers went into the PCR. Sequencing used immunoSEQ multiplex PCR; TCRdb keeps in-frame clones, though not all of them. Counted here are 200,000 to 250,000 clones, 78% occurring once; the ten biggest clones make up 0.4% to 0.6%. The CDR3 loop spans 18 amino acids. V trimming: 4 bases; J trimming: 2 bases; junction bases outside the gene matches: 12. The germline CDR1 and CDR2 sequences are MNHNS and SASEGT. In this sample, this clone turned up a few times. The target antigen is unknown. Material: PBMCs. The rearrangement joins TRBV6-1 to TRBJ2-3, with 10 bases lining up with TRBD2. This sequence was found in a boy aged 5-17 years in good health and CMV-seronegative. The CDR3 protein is CASSALAGARSLTDTQYF. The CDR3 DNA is TGTGCCAGCAGTGCCCTAGCGGGAGCCCGCAGCCTCACAGATACGCAGTATTTT.